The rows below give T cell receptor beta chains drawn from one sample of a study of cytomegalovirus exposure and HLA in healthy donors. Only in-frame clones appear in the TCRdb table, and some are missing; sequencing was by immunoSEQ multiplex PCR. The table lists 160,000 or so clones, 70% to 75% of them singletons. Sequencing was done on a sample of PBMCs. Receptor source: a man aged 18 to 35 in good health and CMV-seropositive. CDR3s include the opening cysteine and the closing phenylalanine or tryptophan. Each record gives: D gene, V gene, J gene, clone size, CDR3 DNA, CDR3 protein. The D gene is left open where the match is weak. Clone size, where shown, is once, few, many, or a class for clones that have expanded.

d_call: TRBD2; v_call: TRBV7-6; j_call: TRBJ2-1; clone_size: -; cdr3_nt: TGTGCCAGCAGCTTATCTAGCGGGAGATCCTACAATGAGCAGTTCTTC; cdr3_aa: CASSLSSGRSYNEQFF
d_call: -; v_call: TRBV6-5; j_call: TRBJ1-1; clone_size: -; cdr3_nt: TGTGCCAGCAGCGCACTAGGGCAGGGGTGGACTGAAGCTTTCTTT; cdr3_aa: CASSALGQGWTEAFF
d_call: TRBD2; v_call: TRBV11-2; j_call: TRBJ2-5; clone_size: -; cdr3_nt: TGTGCCAGCAGCTCGGACCCGGGACTAGCGGGGGCAGGGGAGACCCAGTACTTC; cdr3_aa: CASSSDPGLAGAGETQYF
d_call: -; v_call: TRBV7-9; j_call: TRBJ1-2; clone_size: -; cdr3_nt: TGTGCCAGCAGCTTGCGGACAGACTCCTATGGCTACACCTTC; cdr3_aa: CASSLRTDSYGYTF
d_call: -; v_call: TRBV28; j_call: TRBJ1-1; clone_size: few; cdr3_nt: TGTGCCAGCAGAAAAACAGGGAACACTGAAGCTTTCTTT; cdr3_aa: CASRKTGNTEAFF
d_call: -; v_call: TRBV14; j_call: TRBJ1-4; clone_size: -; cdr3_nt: TGTGCCAGCAGCCGACACGAGGGAAAGCAGTTTGAAAAACTGTTTTTT; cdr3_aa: CASSRHEGKQFEKLFF
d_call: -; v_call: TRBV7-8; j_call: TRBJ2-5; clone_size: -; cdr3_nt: TGTGCCAGCAGCTTAGGTTCAGGGGTGAGGGGGACCCAGTACTTC; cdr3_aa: CASSLGSGVRGTQYF
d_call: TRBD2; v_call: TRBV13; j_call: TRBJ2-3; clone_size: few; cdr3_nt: TGTGCCAGCAGCTTCCAAGCGGGGGGGCCACTACGCACAGATACGCAGTATTTT; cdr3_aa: CASSFQAGGPLRTDTQYF
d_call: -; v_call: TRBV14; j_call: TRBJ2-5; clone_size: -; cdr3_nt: TGTGCCAGCAGCCAAGAGTTGAGGAGCGGACAAGAGACCCAGTACTTC; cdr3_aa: CASSQELRSGQETQYF
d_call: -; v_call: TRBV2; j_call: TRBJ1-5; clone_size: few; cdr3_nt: TGTGCCAGCAGTGATCGGAGCAATCAGCCCCAGCATTTT; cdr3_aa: CASSDRSNQPQHF
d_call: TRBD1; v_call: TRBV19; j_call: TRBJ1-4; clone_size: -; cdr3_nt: TGTGCCACACGGGACAGGGGGACTGCAACTAATGAAAAACTGTTTTTT; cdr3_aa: CATRDRGTATNEKLFF
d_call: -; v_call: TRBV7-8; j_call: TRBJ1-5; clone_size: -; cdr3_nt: TGTGCCAGCAGCTTAGAGGGACTTTATAGCAATCAGCCCCAGCATTTT; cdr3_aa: CASSLEGLYSNQPQHF
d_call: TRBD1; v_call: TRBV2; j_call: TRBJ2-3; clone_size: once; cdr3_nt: TGTGCCAGCAGGCCCGGAACAGGGGGAGATACGCAGTATTTT; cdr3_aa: CASRPGTGGDTQYF
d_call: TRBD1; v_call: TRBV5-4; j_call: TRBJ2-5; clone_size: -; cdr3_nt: TGTGCCAGCAGCTTGGAGGGGACAGGGCGAGAGACCCAGTACTTC; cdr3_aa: CASSLEGTGRETQYF
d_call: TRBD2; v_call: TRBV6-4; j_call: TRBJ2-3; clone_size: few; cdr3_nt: TGTGCCAGCAGTGACAGGGCGGGGGGTCACACAGATACGCAGTATTTT; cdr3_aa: CASSDRAGGHTDTQYF
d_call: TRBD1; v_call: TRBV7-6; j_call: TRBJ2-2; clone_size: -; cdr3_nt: TGTGCCAGCAGCGGCCTCATTCGGGACAGGGGGCCGAACACCGGGGAGCTGTTTTTT; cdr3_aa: CASSGLIRDRGPNTGELFF
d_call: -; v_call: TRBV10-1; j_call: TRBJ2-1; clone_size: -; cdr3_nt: TGCGCCAGCAGTGGAGGGCGCCTCGATGAGCAGTTCTTC; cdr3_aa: CASSGGRLDEQFF
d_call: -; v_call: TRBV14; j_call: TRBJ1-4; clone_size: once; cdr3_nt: TGTGCCAGCAGCCAACCGGGAGGAACTAATGAAAAACTGTTTTTT; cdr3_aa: CASSQPGGTNEKLFF
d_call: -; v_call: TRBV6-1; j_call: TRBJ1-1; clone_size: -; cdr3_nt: TGTGCCAGCATACTTGGCAGGCTGAACACTGAAGCTTTCTTT; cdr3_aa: CASILGRLNTEAFF
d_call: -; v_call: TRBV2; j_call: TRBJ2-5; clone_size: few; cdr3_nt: TGTGCCAGCAGTGATACCGGGACTCCTTTGGAGACCCAGTACTTC; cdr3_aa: CASSDTGTPLETQYF
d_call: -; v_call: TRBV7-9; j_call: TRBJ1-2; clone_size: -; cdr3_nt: TGTGCCAGCAGCTTTACAGGGAACTATGGCTACACCTTC; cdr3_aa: CASSFTGNYGYTF
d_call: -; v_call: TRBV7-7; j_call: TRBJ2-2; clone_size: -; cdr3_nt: TGTGCTAGCAGCCCTCGCCGGACAGCGAACACCGGGGAGCTGTTTTTT; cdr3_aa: CASSPRRTANTGELFF
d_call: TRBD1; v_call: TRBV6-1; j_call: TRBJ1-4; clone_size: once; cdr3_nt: TGTGCCAGCAGGGAGACAGGGGGAGGAGAAAAACTGTTTTTT; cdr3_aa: CASRETGGGEKLFF